The sequence of this T cell receptor (beta chain) was determined in a study of T-cell reconstitution after alpha-beta-depleted transplantation in children. There are 17 residues in the CDR3. The germline V and J ends were trimmed by 0 bases and 6 bases, with 18 bases remaining between them. Germline CDR1 is LGHNA and CDR2 is YSLEER. The sample holds one count of this clonotype. Antigen specificity is unknown. Study results and limitations: At day 60, the high TCRbeta diversity found in some patients originated from recipient T cells and thymic progenitors that had survived. A year had passed since transplant, and T-cell counts and diversity by then came mostly from newly produced T cells.

As it was prepared, the TCRbeta library received unique molecular identifiers. TCRdb fed the PCR reads into MiXCR, producing one record per CDR3 protein. The sample lists some 440,000 distinct CDR3 sequences, roughly 15% seen once, with over 25% in the top ten. The sequence derives from a boy under two years old who had a stem cell transplant for Wiskott-Aldrich syndrome, so the T cells may come from the graft donor. The chain links TRBV4-3 to TRBJ2-1; possibly TRBD1 for D (6 bases). The sample consisted of PBMCs, mostly from graft donor cells, taken 360 days after TCRalphabeta/CD19-depleted stem cell transplant. In DNA, the CDR3 is TGCGCCAGCAGCCAAGATCCCGGGGACACACCAACCAATGAGCAGTTCTTC. Amino acid sequence: CASSQDPGDTPTNEQFF.